A selection of T cell receptor beta chains follows, all from one sample in a study of blood T cell repertoires in COVID-19. Produced via immunoSEQ multiplex PCR; TCRdb's table is partial and in-frame only. The profile shows hundreds of thousands of clones, about nine tenths of them singletons. Input material: peripheral blood. The receptors were gathered from a young woman with active or convalescent COVID-19. CDR3s leave out the opening cysteine and the closing phenylalanine or tryptophan. The order of the fields is J gene, V gene, CDR3 protein.

j_call: TRBJ2-7
v_call: TRBV3-1/TRBV3-2
cdr3_aa: ASSLTSGGHYEQY

j_call: TRBJ2-5
v_call: TRBV12-3/TRBV12-4
cdr3_aa: ASSFVAGETQY

j_call: TRBJ2-5
v_call: TRBV7-2
cdr3_aa: ASSRPSGKTQETQY

j_call: TRBJ2-2
v_call: TRBV2
cdr3_aa: ASSERLAGSGGELF

j_call: TRBJ1-5
v_call: TRBV18
cdr3_aa: ASSPPGQGIGQPQH

j_call: TRBJ1-5
v_call: TRBV19
cdr3_aa: ASSPLDRKSNQPQH

j_call: TRBJ1-5
v_call: TRBV3-1/TRBV3-2
cdr3_aa: ASSQERNNQPQH

j_call: TRBJ1-1
v_call: TRBV11-3
cdr3_aa: ASGRGQNTEAF

j_call: TRBJ1-5
v_call: TRBV18
cdr3_aa: ASSPDRNQPQH

j_call: TRBJ2-5
v_call: TRBV11-2
cdr3_aa: ASSFGGGPSETQY

j_call: TRBJ1-1
v_call: TRBV4-2
cdr3_aa: ASSQEGVGSAEAF

j_call: TRBJ2-7
v_call: TRBV2
cdr3_aa: ASSYVAAASYEQY

j_call: TRBJ2-2
v_call: TRBV5-1
cdr3_aa: ASSLGGSPGELF

j_call: TRBJ2-2
v_call: TRBV19
cdr3_aa: ASSGAGGSGELF

j_call: TRBJ2-4
v_call: TRBV11-2
cdr3_aa: ASSIDRVSTKNIQY

j_call: TRBJ1-5
v_call: TRBV7-6
cdr3_aa: ASSLGSRGVDQPQH

j_call: TRBJ1-4
v_call: TRBV28
cdr3_aa: ASRGGGTNEKLF

j_call: TRBJ2-7
v_call: TRBV6-5
cdr3_aa: ASRPPGQGAGEQY

j_call: TRBJ2-1
v_call: TRBV11-2
cdr3_aa: ASSSLVEAVSEQF

j_call: TRBJ1-2
v_call: TRBV18
cdr3_aa: ASSTSGGGGTSYGYT

j_call: TRBJ2-5
v_call: TRBV5-6
cdr3_aa: ASSPWALAGGETQY

j_call: TRBJ2-7
v_call: TRBV27
cdr3_aa: ASSFLNSYEQY